This TCR beta chain was identified during a study of blood T cell repertoires in COVID-19. Study details: Acute and convalescent COVID-19 samples came from the United States, Italy and Spain.

In the authors' workflow: Amplified reference gene primers provided the basis for estimating nucleated cell counts. The protocol was immunoSEQ multiplex PCR, while the TCRdb copy is restricted to in-frame clones and leaves out a portion. That table gives V, J and clone size, and the DNA gave D and trimming. This table holds over 150,000 clones, 76% found once. The CDR3 totals 15 residues. Germline V gives CDR1 SGHNT, CDR2 YYREEE (reference sequence). Trimming pared 2 bases from V and 0 bases from J, leaving 10 bases between. The J gene is TRBJ2-3, the V gene TRBV5-4, with TRBD2 as a possible D gene (5 bases). Sequencing used peripheral blood. The TCR originated in a woman at least 80 years old with acute or convalescent COVID-19. The CDR3 is CASSFKAESTDTQYF. DNA for the CDR3: TGTGCCAGCAGCTTCAAAGCGGAAAGCACAGATACGCAGTATTTT.